Its frequency marks the clone carrying this T cell receptor beta chain as large. Its antigen is currently unknown. TRB was amplified by touch-down multiplex PCR, primer pools A and B combined. TCRdb reworked the multiplex PCR reads into one entry per CDR3 protein, no DNA. The sample has roughly 8,400 distinct CDR3 sequences; the top ten hold about a fifth. The record originates from a study of T cell clusters in autoimmune cytopenias. Findings of the study overall: The T cell clusters were defined only in silico, without experimental functional validation. Physiological T cell clusters of healthy donors were apparently absent in primary autoimmune cytopenia patients. TRB repertoire shifts in secondary cytopenia and chronic lymphocytic leukemia mostly reflected lymphoma, not autoimmunity.

TRB amplification used roughly 250 ng of peripheral blood genomic DNA. There are 15 residues in the CDR3. Looked up from germline, CDR1 is MNHEY and CDR2 is SMNVEV (reference sequence). The chain has TRBV27 and TRBJ2-7; TCRdb's D call, TRBD1, is unchecked because there is no DNA. Sequenced material: peripheral blood. The clonotype was recovered from a human donor with an autoimmune cytopenia or autoimmune hepatitis (not recorded which). The CDR3 sequence is CASSPGTVIFYEQYF.